Shown below are 28 T cell receptor beta chains from a single sample sequenced in a study of shared clonotypes between healthy human individuals. The assay was immunoSEQ multiplex PCR, and TCRdb's table has in-frame clones only and misses some. The sample has about 690,000 clones; 90% are singletons. The sample comprised memory CD8+ T cells from PBMCs. As for subset: CD45RO+ cells pooled with CCR7-negative TemRA cells. All receptors come from a man between 18 and 35 years old in good health. Some clones in this sample may be carry-over from other donors' samples.

The rearrangement uses TRBV6-1 and TRBJ1-1; D is unresolved. The V end was cut by 4 bases, the J end by 1 base, with 13 bases between. CDR3 size: 15 residues. Germline CDR1 is MNHNS and CDR2 is SASEGT. DNA for the CDR3: TGTGCCAGCAGTGGGTGGGCCCCACAGAACACTGAAGCTTTCTTT. It is translated as CASSGWAPQNTEAFF.

In this sample, this clone turned up once. The V gene is TRBV5-5, the J gene TRBJ1-1; D gene unclear. Germline V gene data show CDR1 as SGHKS and CDR2 as YYEKEE (reference sequence). This CDR3 comprises 12 residues. With 2 bases removed from V and 1 base from J, the gap between germline ends came to 3 bases. In nucleotides, the CDR3 is TGTGCCAGCAGCTTCCAGAACACTGAAGCTTTCTTT. It encodes CASSFQNTEAFF.

This rearrangement joins TRBV7-2 to TRBJ2-5; 16 positions agree with TRBD2. From germline, CDR1 is SGHTA and CDR2 FQGNSA. Trimming removed 4 bases from V and 5 bases from J; junction bases left unmatched: 7. The CDR3 length is 17 residues. The CDR3 nucleotides are TGTGCCAGCAGCTCGGGACTAGCGGGAGGGCCGGGGGAGACCCAGTACTTC. Its translation: CASSSGLAGGPGETQYF.

The rearrangement joins TRBV10-2 to TRBJ2-7; D is ambiguous. Germline V gene lookup returns CDR1 WSHSY and CDR2 SAAADI. CDR3 length: 12 residues. V lost 2 bases and J lost 4, with 6 bases in between. CDR3 sequence reads: CASSEDVYEQYF. The DNA of the CDR3 is TGCGCCAGCAGTGAGGACGTATACGAGCAGTACTTC.

This chain links TRBV11-2 with TRBJ1-1, with D maybe TRBD1 (6 bases). This CDR3 is 11 amino acids long. Germline values: CDR1 SGHAT, CDR2 FQNNGV. With 3 bases removed from V and 8 bases from J, the gap between germline ends came to 7 bases. The CDR3, as DNA: TGTGCCAGCAGCTTGGGGGCAGAAGCTTTCTTT. It yields the protein CASSLGAEAFF. The full variable domain, with the rest looked up from reference TRBV11-2 and TRBJ1-1, is EAGVAQSPRYKIIEKRQSVAFWCNPISGHATLYWYQQILGQGPKLLIQFQNNGVVDDSQLPKDRFSAERLKGVDSTLKIQPAKLEDSAVYLCASSLGAEAFFGQGTRLTVV.

The chain combines TRBV6-1 with TRBJ1-1; a possible D gene is TRBD1 (6 bases). Deletions cut 7 bases from V and 5 bases from J, with 20 bases between. CDR3 size: 15 residues. Germline CDR1 and CDR2: MNHNS and SASEGT. This chain's CDR3 is CASNSFQGIDTEAFF. The CDR3 nucleotides are TGTGCCAGCAACTCATTCCAGGGGATTGATACTGAAGCTTTCTTT.

J is TRBJ1-2 and V is TRBV9; D is possibly TRBD1 (5 bases). CDR1 SGDLS and CDR2 YYNGEE come from the germline V gene. This CDR3 region has 13 residues. V lost 5 bases and J lost 3, with 11 bases in between. The CDR3 loop is CASSDGAYYGYTF. The CDR3 DNA is TGTGCCAGCAGTGATGGGGCCTACTATGGCTACACCTTC.

This clone was observed once. V and J are TRBV12-1 and TRBJ2-5; the table names TRBD2, a call not compared with the DNA. TRBV12-1 is flagged as a pseudogene. The CDR3 spans 18 residues. Here the CDR3 reads CASSPGLAGGPRRETQYF. Here the CDR3 DNA reads TGTGCCAGCAGCCCGGGACTAGCGGGAGGGCCTCGGCGAGAGACCCAGTACTTC.

This chain connects TRBV11-2 to TRBJ2-1, with 9 bases matching TRBD1. Germline trimming cut 2 bases from V and 8 bases from J; bases unmatched to any gene: 7. In germline, CDR1 is SGHAT, CDR2 FQNNGV. CDR3 size: 15 residues. The CDR3 sequence is CASSLYGTGLDEQFF. The CDR3 DNA reads TGTGCCAGCAGCTTATACGGGACAGGGCTCGATGAGCAGTTCTTC.

The V and J genes are TRBV9 and TRBJ2-3; 8 bases are shared with TRBD2. This CDR3 comprises 15 residues. Germline CDR1 reads SGDLS; CDR2 reads YYNGEE. With 3 bases clipped from V and 5 bases from J, the junction kept 8 bases outside the gene matches. CDR3 bases: TGTGCCAGCAGCGAGGGGACTAGGGGGGTAGATACGCAGTATTTT. Translating gives CASSEGTRGVDTQYF.

This clone was observed once. This sequence joins TRBV7-2 and TRBJ2-1; 9 bases match TRBD2. The V and J ends lost 1 base and 8 bases, in that order; junction bases with no gene match: 12. This CDR3 has 17 amino acids. Germline assignment: CDR1 SGHTA and CDR2 FQGNSA. The CDR3 spells CASSLGLAGQGLYEQFF. Written as DNA, the CDR3 is TGTGCCAGCAGCTTAGGCCTAGCGGGGCAGGGCCTCTATGAGCAGTTCTTC. Full variable domain (rest looked up from reference TRBV7-2 and TRBJ2-1): GAGVSQSPSNKVTEKGKDVELRCDPISGHTALYWYRQSLGQGLEFLIYFQGNSAPDKSGLPSDRFSAERTGGSVSTLTIQRTQQEDSAVYLCASSLGLAGQGLYEQFFGPGTRLTVL.

This clone has a single count. The chain has TRBV5-1 and TRBJ2-3; 7 bases align to TRBD1. Germline CDR1 SGHRS, CDR2 YFSETQ. This CDR3 contains 13 residues. V trimming: 4 bases; J trimming: 4 bases; junction bases outside the gene matches: 3. CDR3 in amino acids: CASSVTGADTQYF. The CDR3 bases are TGCGCCAGCAGCGTAACAGGGGCAGATACGCAGTATTTT.

This clone was recorded only once. This chain links TRBV5-4 with TRBJ2-1; 9 positions agree with TRBD1. Germline V gene data show CDR1 as SGHNT and CDR2 as YYREEE (reference sequence). The ends lost 4 bases at V and 8 bases at J; junction bases unmatched: 7. The CDR3 extends over 14 amino acids. The CDR3 region is CASSPGTGWYEQFF. Written as DNA, the CDR3 is TGTGCCAGCAGCCCCGGGACAGGGTGGTATGAGCAGTTCTTC.

The chain uses TRBV9 and TRBJ1-3; TRBD1 aligns across 9 bases. J gave up 2 bases and V 3 bases, and 15 bases lay outside the gene matches. Germline assignment: CDR1 SGDLS and CDR2 YYNGEE. CDR3 length equals 19 residues. CDR3 DNA sequence: TGTGCCAGCAGCGCACCACGGACAGGGGACGTCCTTGCTGGAAACACCATATATTTT. This sequence encodes CASSAPRTGDVLAGNTIYF.

The CDR3 is CASSQGAGLAGRAYEQYF. CDR3 DNA: TGTGCCAGCAGCCAGGGGGCGGGACTAGCGGGACGAGCCTACGAGCAGTACTTC. V usage is TRBV7-8 and J usage is TRBJ2-7; 13 bases are a match to TRBD2. J lost 2 bases, V lost 5 bases, and 12 bases had no gene match. The CDR3 runs 18 residues. Germline CDR1 is SGHVS and CDR2 is FQNEAQ.

This chain uses TRBV28 with TRBJ1-2, with 8 bases matching TRBD1. From germline, CDR1 is MDHEN and CDR2 SYDVKM. Unmatched junction bases numbered 11, after V lost 10 bases and J lost 4 bases. CDR3 size: 14 residues. The CDR3: CATNDRGDLYGYTF. The CDR3 DNA reads as TGTGCCACCAATGACAGGGGCGACCTCTATGGCTACACCTTC.

The V gene is TRBV11-2, the J gene TRBJ1-2; D unresolved. Trimming took 5 bases from V and 2 from J, leaving 12 bases between them. Germline CDR1 reads SGHAT; CDR2 reads FQNNGV. This CDR3 contains 14 residues. The CDR3 sequence is CASSLSGPNYGYTF. In DNA, the CDR3 is TGTGCCAGCAGCCTATCGGGTCCCAACTATGGCTACACCTTC.

This chain connects TRBV5-1 to TRBJ2-1, with 9 positions matching TRBD2. Germline values: CDR1 SGHRS, CDR2 YFSETQ. Trimming removed 0 bases from V and 8 bases from J; junction bases left unmatched: 12. CDR3 length equals 17 residues. For the CDR3, the DNA is TGCGCCAGCAGCTTGGCCGGAAGTCTTAGCGGGAGCGATGAGCAGTTCTTC. Protein sequence: CASSLAGSLSGSDEQFF.

V usage is TRBV2 and J usage is TRBJ2-7, with D perhaps assigned TRBD1 or TRBD2 (5 bases each). The V and J ends lost 7 bases and 3 bases respectively, with 16 bases between them. The CDR3 contains 14 residues. The germline V gene encodes CDR1 SNHLY and CDR2 FYNNEI. This chain's CDR3 is CASNYGTEDYEQYF. The CDR3 nucleotides read TGTGCCAGCAACTATGGGACGGAGGACTACGAGCAGTACTTC.

The chain carries TRBV2 and TRBJ2-3; TRBD1 agrees at 7 bases. Germline V gene data show CDR1 as SNHLY and CDR2 as FYNNEI. The length of the CDR3 is 17 residues. After removal of 6 bases from V and 0 bases from J, the junction contained 12 bases not matched to a gene. CDR3 amino acids: CASSVDRAGPSTDTQYF. In nucleotides, the CDR3 is TGTGCCAGCAGCGTCGACAGGGCCGGTCCTAGCACAGATACGCAGTATTTT.

The gene calls are TRBV28 and TRBJ1-2; unclear D gene. This CDR3 has 13 residues. Germline V gene sequence: CDR1 MDHEN, CDR2 SYDVKM. V gave up 3 bases and J gave up 4 bases, with 9 bases separating them. CDR3 protein: CASSFQVVYGYTF. In DNA form, the CDR3 reads TGTGCCAGCAGTTTTCAGGTTGTCTATGGCTACACCTTC.

The chain couples TRBV6-5 to TRBJ2-1; 10 bases fit TRBD2. The germline V gene encodes CDR1 MNHEY and CDR2 SVGAGI. The CDR3 loop spans 14 amino acids. After removal of 2 bases from V and 8 bases from J, the junction contained 3 bases not matched to a gene. DNA for the CDR3: TGTGCCAGCAGTTACGACCTAGCGGGAGATGAGCAGTTCTTC. It specifies CASSYDLAGDEQFF.

J is TRBJ2-7 and V is TRBV27, with TRBD2 matching over 10 bases. CDR3 length equals 16 residues. Germline V gene lookup returns CDR1 MNHEY and CDR2 SMNVEV (reference sequence). J gave up 5 bases and V 7 bases, and 14 bases lay outside the gene matches. CDR3 amino acids: CASKAGGPFFMHEQYF. In DNA form, the CDR3 reads TGTGCCAGCAAAGCGGGAGGGCCTTTTTTCATGCACGAGCAGTACTTC.

The CDR3 coding sequence is TGTGCCAGCAGTTTCAGGTGGGATGAGCAGTTCTTC. Its protein product is CASSFRWDEQFF. This chain joins TRBV28 and TRBJ2-1; D uncertain. Germline values: CDR1 MDHEN, CDR2 SYDVKM. V lost 3 bases to trimming and J lost 8 bases, with 8 bases between them. The CDR3 contains 12 residues.

The chain recombines TRBV11-2 with TRBJ1-4, with D tentatively TRBD1 (6 bases). The CDR3 runs 17 residues. In germline, CDR1 is SGHAT, CDR2 FQNNGV. V lost 2 bases and J lost 10, with 23 bases in between. CDR3 nucleotide sequence: TGTGCCAGCAGCTTATATACCACAGTAGAGGGGGTTTTAAAACTGTTTTTT. Translated: CASSLYTTVEGVLKLFF.

The rearrangement uses TRBV7-9 and TRBJ2-4; perhaps D is TRBD1 or TRBD2 (6 bases each). The CDR3 runs to 19 residues. The germline V gene encodes CDR1 SEHNR and CDR2 FQNEAQ (reference sequence). Trimming left V 1 base short and J 0 bases short, with 19 bases between. The CDR3 sequence: CASSLDRDSRVKAKNIQYF. In DNA, the CDR3 is TGTGCCAGCAGCTTAGACAGGGACTCCAGGGTAAAAGCCAAAAACATTCAGTACTTC.

The V call is TRBV30, the J call TRBJ2-5; D is possibly TRBD1 (6 bases). Between the trimmed V and J ends, which lost 2 bases and 0 bases, there was a span of 13 bases. Germline V gene lookup returns CDR1 GTSNPN and CDR2 SVGIG (reference sequence). This CDR3 spans 15 amino acids. For the CDR3, the DNA is TGTGCCTGGAGTATCGGACAGCACTACCAAGAGACCCAGTACTTC. This sequence encodes CAWSIGQHYQETQYF.

Details on this clone: Other DNA sequences within the sample encode an identical CDR3. The chain has TRBV2 and TRBJ2-7; D remains ambiguous. Germline V gene sequence: CDR1 SNHLY, CDR2 FYNNEI. The CDR3 totals 11 residues. V lost 6 bases to trimming and J lost 1 base, with 4 bases between them. Written as DNA, the CDR3 is TGTGCCAGCAGAAGATCCTACGAGCAGTACTTC. Amino acids: CASRRSYEQYF.